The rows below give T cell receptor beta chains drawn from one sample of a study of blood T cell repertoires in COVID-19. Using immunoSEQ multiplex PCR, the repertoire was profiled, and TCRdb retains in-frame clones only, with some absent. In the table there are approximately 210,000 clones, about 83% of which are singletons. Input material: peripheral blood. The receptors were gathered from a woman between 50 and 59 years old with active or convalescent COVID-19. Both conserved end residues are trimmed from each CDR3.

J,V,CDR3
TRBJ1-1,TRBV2,ASSQALNTEAF
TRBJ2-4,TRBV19,ASSIGVAGGAGGENIQY
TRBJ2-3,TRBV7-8,ASSFDFSFLSVDREKTDTQY
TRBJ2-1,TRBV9,ASSVATRGTSGHSYNEQF
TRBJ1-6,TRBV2,ASSGDADSPLH
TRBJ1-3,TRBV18,ASSPGGVDRGPGNTIY
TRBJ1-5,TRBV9,ASSPGGGLGNQPQH
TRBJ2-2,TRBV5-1,ASSLVGGGYTGELF
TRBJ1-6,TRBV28,ASSSYRGNNSPLH
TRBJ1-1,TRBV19,ASSFDRDTEAF
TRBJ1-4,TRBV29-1,SVELGAYEKLF
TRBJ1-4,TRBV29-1,SVTGATNEKLF
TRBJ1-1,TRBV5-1,ASSQAGTVNTEAF
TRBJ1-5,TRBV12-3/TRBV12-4,ASTRDFNQPQH
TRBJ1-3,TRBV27,ASSPVRNSGNTIY
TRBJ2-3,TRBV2,ASSEIASSTDTQY
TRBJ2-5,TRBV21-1,ASSKGGGKLETQY
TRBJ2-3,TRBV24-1,ATSDFRASGSSTDTQY
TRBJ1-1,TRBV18,ASSPDRDRKAF
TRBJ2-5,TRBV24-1,ATSDYGTSYQETQY
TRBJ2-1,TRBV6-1,ASSEAATGGSYNEQF
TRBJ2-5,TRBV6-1,ASSENRLWTQY
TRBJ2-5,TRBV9,ASSVETGGETQY
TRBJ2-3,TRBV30,AWSVSSATDTQY
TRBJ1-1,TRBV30,AWSWIRGATEAF
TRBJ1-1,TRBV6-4,ASSSGGVNTEAF
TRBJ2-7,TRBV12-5,ASGLVGISGTGSYEQY
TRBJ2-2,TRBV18,ASSPPDTNTGELF
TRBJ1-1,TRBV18,ASSPPTVMRDTEAF
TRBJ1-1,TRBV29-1,SGTGVTEAF
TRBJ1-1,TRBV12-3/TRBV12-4,ASGPGHLTEAF
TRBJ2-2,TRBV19,ASGTGGAGELF
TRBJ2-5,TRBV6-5,ASSTSGYQETQY
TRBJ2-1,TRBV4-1,ASSLGLAASSYNEQF
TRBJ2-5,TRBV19,ASSIWGQGEQETQY